Listed here are 23 T cell receptor beta chains from one sample, sequenced in a study of neurological immune-mediated disorders. TCRdb itself ran the 5' RACE reads through MiXCR, one entry per CDR3 protein. The table includes around 68,000 distinct CDR3 sequences, approximately 4.2% detected once. The sequencing input was PBMCs. The receptors were gathered from a man aged 45 to 65 with multiple sclerosis.

This clonotype was detected many times. The chain uses TRBV20-1 and TRBJ1-2; D is ambiguous. This CDR3 is 12 amino acids long. Germline values: CDR1 DFQATT, CDR2 SNEGSKA (reference sequence). Between the trimmed V and J ends, which lost 4 bases and 2 bases, there was a span of 8 bases. The CDR3 bases are TGCAGTGCTACGGGATGGAACTATGGCTACACCTTC. Translated, it gives CSATGWNYGYTF.

This clonotype was detected many times. The chain uses TRBV4-2 and TRBJ2-7; D not certain. Between the trimmed V and J ends, which lost 4 bases and 0 bases, there was a span of 16 bases. Germline V lookup: CDR1 LGHNA, CDR2 YNFKEQ. The CDR3 covers 16 residues. This CDR3 is CASSRTGTASSYEQYF. For the CDR3, the DNA is TGTGCCAGCAGCCGAACTGGTACAGCGAGCTCCTACGAGCAGTACTTC.

This clonotype was observed a handful of times. The V and J genes are TRBV29-1 and TRBJ1-2; 7 bases are shared with TRBD1. CDR1 and CDR2 from the germline V gene are SQVTM and ANQGSEA. This CDR3 has 12 residues. The ends lost 8 bases at V and 4 bases at J; junction bases unmatched: 7. The CDR3 DNA follows: TGCAGCTCCTCAGGGGGGGGCTATGGCTACACCTTC. This translates into CSSSGGGYGYTF.

This clonotype was seen ten or more times. This chain links TRBV12-3 or TRBV12-4 with TRBJ2-3; tentative D call: TRBD1 (7 bases). CDR3 size: 15 residues. Trimming stripped 2 bases from V and 4 bases from J, with 13 bases between. The DNA of the CDR3 is TGTGCCAGCAGTTTAACCAGGGGGAGGTCAGATACGCAGTATTTT. It specifies CASSLTRGRSDTQYF.

This clonotype was picked up many times. For the CDR3, the DNA is TGTGCCAGCAGCCCGGGGACCGGAGATACGCAGTATTTT. Translation: CASSPGTGDTQYF. This chain joins TRBV7-7 and TRBJ2-3; the D gene could be TRBD1 or TRBD2 (5 bases each). With 5 bases removed from V and 5 bases from J, the gap between germline ends came to 11 bases. The germline V gene encodes CDR1 SSHAT and CDR2 FNYEAQ (reference sequence). This CDR3 region has 13 residues.

This clonotype showed up many times. This chain connects TRBV19 to TRBJ1-1, with a weak D call TRBD1 (5 bases). Trimming shortened V by 7 bases and J by 4 bases, and 13 bases separated the two germline ends. CDR1 and CDR2 (germline): LNHDA, SQIVND (reference sequence). The CDR3 is made up of 13 amino acids. The CDR3 nucleotides read TGTGCCAGTAACTCGGGGCTCGGCACTGAAGCTTTCTTT. Its translation: CASNSGLGTEAFF.

On this clonotype: A much bigger clone sits one base away, suggesting this may be a read error. Since no conserved phenylalanine or tryptophan closes the CDR3, a read error is the likely cause. This chain links TRBV6-2 or TRBV6-3 with TRBJ1-1; TRBD1 matches 8 bases. V shed 2 bases, J shed 7 bases, and the junction held 6 bases outside the gene matches. Germline-derived CDR1 and CDR2 are MNHEY and SVGEGT. This CDR3 spans 14 amino acids. The CDR3 region has the DNA TGTGCCAGCAGTTACGGACAGGGAGGGAGTGAAGCTTTCATT. As protein: CASSYGQGGSEAFI.

In this sample, this clonotype turned up many times. The J gene is TRBJ1-1, the V gene TRBV7-2; 7 nucleotides line up with TRBD1. CDR3 length: 13 amino acids. CDR1 is SGHTA, CDR2 FQGNSA, per germline. Trimming cost V 5 bases and J 7 bases; bases outside gene matches: 7. The CDR3 region has the DNA TGTGCCAGCAGCCTGGGACAGAACCGTGAAGCTTTCTTT. Translated: CASSLGQNREAFF.

This clonotype showed up many times. V and J are TRBV20-1 and TRBJ2-3; D is unresolved. The CDR3 has 14 residues. Germline CDR1 reads DFQATT; CDR2 reads SNEGSKA (reference sequence). V lost 6 bases to trimming and J lost 3 bases, with 16 bases between them. CDR3 sequence reads: CSAPRLGWTDTQYF. As DNA, the CDR3 is TGCAGTGCCCCTCGACTGGGATGGACAGATACGCAGTATTTT.

The sample holds many counts of this clonotype. CDR3: CSARENTDRQWETQYF. CDR3 bases: TGCAGTGCTAGAGAAAACACGGACAGACAGTGGGAGACCCAGTACTTC. This sequence joins TRBV20-1 and TRBJ2-5; TRBD1 might be the D (6 bases). V lost 0 bases and J lost 5, with 19 bases in between. The CDR3 runs 16 residues. Germline CDR1 is DFQATT and CDR2 is SNEGSKA (reference sequence).

This clonotype has a count of ten or more. Sequence at one end of the junction differs from germline and may be a read error. The chain links TRBV2 to TRBJ1-5; D is uncertain. Germline-derived CDR1 and CDR2 are SNHLY and FYNNEI. The CDR3 totals 13 residues. CDR3 in amino acids: CASTLEGNQPQNF. CDR3 nucleotides: TGTGCCAGCACCCTCGAGGGCAATCAGCCCCAGAATTTT.

This clonotype has only a few counts. This may come from a read error, since a much larger clone is one base off. The rearrangement uses TRBV20-1 and TRBJ2-4; TRBD2 is a possible D gene (5 bases). The germline V gene encodes CDR1 DFQATT and CDR2 SNEGSKA (reference sequence). The CDR3 is 15 amino acids. The CDR3 protein is CSASLGSLAKKIQYF. The CDR3 DNA follows: TGCAGTGCTAGTCTCGGAAGTCTAGCCAAAAAAATTCAGTACTTC.

This clonotype came up many times. One end of the junction varies from germline; a read error may be responsible. The chain has TRBV7-6 and TRBJ1-5, with D possibly matching TRBD1 (5 bases). There are 14 residues in the CDR3. Germline values: CDR1 SGHVS, CDR2 FNYEAQ. This chain's CDR3 is CASSLGTSNQPQNF. The DNA of the CDR3 is TGTGCCAGCAGCTTAGGGACAAGCAATCAGCCCCAGAATTTT.

This clonotype was counted at least ten times. This CDR3 is CASSHNTGLSTEAFF. In nucleotides, the CDR3 is TGTGCCAGCAGCCATAATACGGGTTTGAGCACTGAAGCTTTCTTT. This chain uses TRBV7-2 with TRBJ1-1; D is unclear. CDR3 length: 15 amino acids. V lost 5 bases to trimming and J lost 4 bases, with 17 bases between them. Germline CDR1 SGHTA, CDR2 FQGNSA. Supplemented by reference TRBV7-2 and TRBJ1-1, the full variable domain reads GAGVSQSPSNKVTEKGKDVELRCDPISGHTALYWYRQSLGQGLEFLIYFQGNSAPDKSGLPSDRFSAERTGGSVSTLTIQRTQQEDSAVYLCASSHNTGLSTEAFFGQGTRLTVV.

This clonotype was seen ten or more times. The chain uses TRBV5-1 and TRBJ2-1; TRBD1 is a possible D gene (6 bases). This CDR3 has 14 residues. CDR1 and CDR2 from the germline V gene are SGHRS and YFSETQ. V was clipped by 2 bases and J by 3 bases, with 9 bases between them. The CDR3: CASSFQGYYNEQFF. In nucleotides, the CDR3 is TGCGCCAGCAGCTTCCAGGGGTACTACAATGAGCAGTTCTTC.

This clonotype has ten or more counts. The chain couples TRBV15 to TRBJ2-2; the D is unclear. The CDR3 contains 15 residues. Germline CDR1 LNHNV, CDR2 YYDKDF (reference sequence). Between the trimmed V and J ends, which lost 3 bases and 1 base, there was a span of 9 bases. The CDR3 spells CATSSRQQNTGELFF. The CDR3 coding sequence is TGTGCCACCAGCAGCAGGCAGCAGAACACCGGGGAGCTGTTTTTT.

Turning to this clonotype: A read error may account for a junction end that differs from germline. The chain has TRBV5-1 and TRBJ1-5; the D gene is possibly TRBD1 (5 bases). CDR1 SGHRS and CDR2 YFSETQ come from the germline V gene. The CDR3 runs 13 residues. DNA of the CDR3: TGCGCCAGCAGCTTGGTATTGGGGCAGCCCCAGAATTTT. Amino acid sequence: CASSLVLGQPQNF.

In its sample, this clonotype was seen many times. The chain joins TRBV18 to TRBJ2-1; TRBD1 matches at 12 bases. The germline gives CDR1 KGHSH, CDR2 LQKENI. V was pared by 5 bases and J by 7 bases, with 9 bases of the junction left unmatched. The length of the CDR3 is 16 residues. CDR3 protein: CASSSRPGQGANEQFF. The CDR3 nucleotides are TGTGCCAGCTCATCGAGACCGGGACAGGGGGCAAATGAGCAGTTCTTC.

This clonotype has only a few counts. This may be a read error: a much more frequent sequence differs by one nucleotide. The chain carries TRBV4-2 and TRBJ1-4; a weak D match, TRBD1 (6 bases). Deletions cut 0 bases from V and 9 bases from J, with 20 bases between. The CDR3 is 17 residues long. Germline V gives CDR1 LGHNA, CDR2 YNFKEQ. The CDR3: CASSQDLRGAKTKKLFF. The CDR3 region has the DNA TGTGCCAGCAGCCAAGATCTTCGGGGGGCGAAGACGAAAAAACTGTTTTTT.

This clonotype was seen many times. The chain is built from TRBV4-1 and TRBJ2-5; D is perhaps TRBD1 (6 bases). V shed 1 base and J shed 5 bases, with 11 bases lying between them. The CDR3 extends over 14 amino acids. CDR1 MGHRA and CDR2 YSYEKL come from the germline V gene. The CDR3 protein is CASSQGGPKETQYF. CDR3 bases: TGCGCCAGCAGCCAAGGGGGGCCCAAGGAGACCCAGTACTTC.

Regarding this clonotype: The conserved closing phenylalanine or tryptophan is absent in this CDR3, likely reflecting a read error. The gene calls are TRBV4-1 and TRBJ1-5; D is uncertain. CDR3 length: 15 residues. The ends were cut back, 0 bases at V and 1 base at J, with 7 bases in the middle. In germline, CDR1 is MGHRA, CDR2 YSYEKL. Here the CDR3 reads CASSQDGTSNQPQHN. In DNA form, the CDR3 reads TGCGCCAGCAGCCAAGACGGCACCAGCAATCAGCCCCAGCATAAT.

The CDR3 region has the DNA TGTGCCAGCAGCCCCCCCCGGGGGGGACGCACAGATACGCAGTATTTT. Its translation: CASSPPRGGRTDTQYF. This chain connects TRBV7-2 to TRBJ2-3; 8 bases match TRBD2. The V segment lost 5 bases and the J segment 1 base; nucleotides outside the gene matches: 8. The CDR3 runs 16 residues. Germline loops: CDR1 SGHTA, CDR2 FQGNSA.

This clonotype came up many times. CDR3 sequence: CASSTLFGTTNTGELFF. DNA for the CDR3: TGTGCCAGCAGTACATTGTTCGGGACTACCAACACCGGGGAGCTGTTTTTT. This sequence joins TRBV27 and TRBJ2-2; TRBD2 matches at 7 bases. Germline CDR1 MNHEY, CDR2 SMNVEV (reference sequence). The CDR3 has 17 residues. J lost 2 bases, V lost 5 bases, and 11 bases had no gene match.